This paragraph reports one T cell receptor (beta chain). With around 520 ng total RNA as template and a constant-region primer, TCR beta cDNA was made. Each TCR beta library was derived from three nested multiplex PCR rounds that employed slightly modified ARM-PCR. TCRdb itself ran the multiplex PCR reads through MiXCR, one entry per CDR3 protein. The sample has some 180,000 distinct CDR3 sequences, about 55% seen once; the top ten hold under 75%. These data belong to a study of tumor-infiltrating lymphocytes in primary liver carcinoma. Study-level background: Staging of the tumors gave T1-T3 N0M0, with widths of roughly 4 to 11 cm.

It was unsorted whole blood that yielded blood RNA, and germline DNA was also extracted. The sample was peripheral blood. This receptor was taken from a man aged 35 to 55 with primary liver carcinoma and hepatitis B virus infection.

CDR3 region: CASTSRLAPYEQYF. The DNA of the CDR3 is TGTGCCAGCACCTCGAGGCTAGCTCCCTACGAGCAGTACTTC. J is TRBJ2-7 and V is TRBV6-5; TRBD2 might be the D (5 bases). V dropped 7 bases and J dropped 2 bases, with 15 bases sitting between them. From germline, CDR1 is MNHEY and CDR2 SVGAGI. This CDR3 has 14 amino acids.